This entry describes one TCR beta chain. These data originate in a study of blood T cell repertoires in COVID-19. Study information: From the United States, Italy and Spain came samples of acute and convalescent COVID-19. PBMCs, B-cell-depleted T cells, or T cells provided the cDNA or gDNA that made up the material.

The repertoire was sequenced with immunoSEQ multiplex PCR; TCRdb's copy has only in-frame clones and lacks some. The repertoire holds over 350,000 clones, roughly 85% seen once, with over 1.3% in the top ten. The V end lost 6 bases, the J end lost 0 bases, and 8 bases lay between the germline ends. This CDR3 region has 14 residues. Germline loops: CDR1 MNHEY, CDR2 SVGAGI. This chain uses TRBV6-5 with TRBJ1-4; D is uncertain. This receptor was taken from a woman in her 30s with active or convalescent COVID-19. What was sequenced was peripheral blood. CDR3 DNA sequence: TGTGCCAGCAGGCTATACTCAACTAATGAAAAACTGTTTTTT. This codes for CASRLYSTNEKLFF.